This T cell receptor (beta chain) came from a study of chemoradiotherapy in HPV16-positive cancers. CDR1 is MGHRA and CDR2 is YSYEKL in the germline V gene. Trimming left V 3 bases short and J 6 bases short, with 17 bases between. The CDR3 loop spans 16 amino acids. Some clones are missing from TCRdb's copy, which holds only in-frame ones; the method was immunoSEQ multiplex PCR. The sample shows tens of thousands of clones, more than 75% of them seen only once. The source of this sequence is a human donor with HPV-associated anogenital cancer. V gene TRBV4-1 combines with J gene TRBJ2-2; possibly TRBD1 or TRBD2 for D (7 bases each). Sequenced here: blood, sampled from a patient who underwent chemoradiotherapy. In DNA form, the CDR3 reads TGCGCCAGCAGCCAGGGGCAGGGGGGGTACGCCGGGGAGCTGTTTTTT. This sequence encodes CASSQGQGGYAGELFF.